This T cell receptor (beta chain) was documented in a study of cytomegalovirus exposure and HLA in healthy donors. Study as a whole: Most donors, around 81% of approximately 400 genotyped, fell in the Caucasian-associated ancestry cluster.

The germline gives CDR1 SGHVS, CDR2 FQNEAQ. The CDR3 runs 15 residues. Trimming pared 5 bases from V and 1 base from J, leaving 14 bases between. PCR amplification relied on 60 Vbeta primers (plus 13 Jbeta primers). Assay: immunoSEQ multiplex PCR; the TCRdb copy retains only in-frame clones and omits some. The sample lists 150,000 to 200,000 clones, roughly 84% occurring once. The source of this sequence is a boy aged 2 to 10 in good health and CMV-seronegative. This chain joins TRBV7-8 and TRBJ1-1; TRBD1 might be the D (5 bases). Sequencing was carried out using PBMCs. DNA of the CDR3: TGTGCCAGCAGCCGGACGGACACTAAGAACACTGAAGCTTTCTTT. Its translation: CASSRTDTKNTEAFF.